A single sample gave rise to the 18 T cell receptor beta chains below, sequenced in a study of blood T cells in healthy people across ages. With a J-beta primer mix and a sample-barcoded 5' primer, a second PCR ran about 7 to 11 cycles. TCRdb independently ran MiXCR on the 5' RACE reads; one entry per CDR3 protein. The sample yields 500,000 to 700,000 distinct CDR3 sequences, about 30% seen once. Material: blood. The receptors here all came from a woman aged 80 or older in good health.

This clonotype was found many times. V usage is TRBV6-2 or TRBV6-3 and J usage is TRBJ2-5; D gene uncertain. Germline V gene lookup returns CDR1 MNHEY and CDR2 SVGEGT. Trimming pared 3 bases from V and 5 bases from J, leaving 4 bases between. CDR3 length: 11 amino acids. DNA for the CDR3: TGTGCCAGCAGTTATATCGAGACCCAGTACTTC. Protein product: CASSYIETQYF.

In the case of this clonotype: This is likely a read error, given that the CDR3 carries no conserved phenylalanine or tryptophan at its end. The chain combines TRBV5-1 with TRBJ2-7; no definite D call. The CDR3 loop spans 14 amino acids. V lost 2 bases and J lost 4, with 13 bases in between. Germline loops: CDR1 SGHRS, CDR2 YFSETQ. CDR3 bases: TGCGCCAGCAGCTTACAAGGGATCGGGTACGAGCAGTACAAC. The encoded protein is CASSLQGIGYEQYN.

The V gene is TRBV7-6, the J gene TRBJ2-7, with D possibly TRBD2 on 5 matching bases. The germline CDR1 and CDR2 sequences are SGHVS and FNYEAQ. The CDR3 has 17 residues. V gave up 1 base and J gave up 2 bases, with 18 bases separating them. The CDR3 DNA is TGTGCCAGCAGCTTAGTAGGAGGCCGGGGAGATACCTACGAGCAGTACTTC. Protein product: CASSLVGGRGDTYEQYF.

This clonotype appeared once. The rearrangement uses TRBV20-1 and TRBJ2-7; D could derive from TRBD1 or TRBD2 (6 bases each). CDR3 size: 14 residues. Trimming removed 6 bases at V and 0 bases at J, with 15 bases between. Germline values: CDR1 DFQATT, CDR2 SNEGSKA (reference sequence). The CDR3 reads CSARKGGSSYEQYF. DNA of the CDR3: TGCAGTGCAAGAAAGGGGGGATCCTCCTACGAGCAGTACTTC.

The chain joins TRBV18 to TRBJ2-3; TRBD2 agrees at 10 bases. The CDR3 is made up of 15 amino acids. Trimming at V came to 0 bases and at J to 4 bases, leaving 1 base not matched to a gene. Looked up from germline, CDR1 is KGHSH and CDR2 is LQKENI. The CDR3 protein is CASSPPTSGPDTQYF. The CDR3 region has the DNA TGTGCCAGCTCACCACCGACTAGCGGGCCAGATACGCAGTATTTT. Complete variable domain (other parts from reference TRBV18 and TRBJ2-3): NAGVMQNPRHLVRRRGQEARLRCSPMKGHSHVYWYRQLPEEGLKFMVYLQKENIIDESGMPKERFSAEFPKEGPSILRIQQVVRGDSAAYFCASSPPTSGPDTQYFGPGTRLTVL.

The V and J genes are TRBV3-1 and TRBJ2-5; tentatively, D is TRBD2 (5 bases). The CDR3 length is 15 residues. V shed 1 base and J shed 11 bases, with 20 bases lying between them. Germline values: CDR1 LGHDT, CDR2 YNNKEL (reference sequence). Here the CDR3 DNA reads TGTGCCAGCAGCCAAGCTCGGTCACAAGGAGGTGAGCAGTACTTC. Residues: CASSQARSQGGEQYF.

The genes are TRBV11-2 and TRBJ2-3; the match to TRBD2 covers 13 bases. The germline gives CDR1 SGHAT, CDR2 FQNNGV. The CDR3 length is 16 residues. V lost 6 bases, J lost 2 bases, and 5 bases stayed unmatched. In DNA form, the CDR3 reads TGTGCCAGCAGACCAGGACTAGCGGGGGTCACAGATACGCAGTATTTT. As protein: CASRPGLAGVTDTQYF. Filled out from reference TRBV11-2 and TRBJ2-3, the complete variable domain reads EAGVAQSPRYKIIEKRQSVAFWCNPISGHATLYWYQQILGQGPKLLIQFQNNGVVDDSQLPKDRFSAERLKGVDSTLKIQPAKLEDSAVYLCASRPGLAGVTDTQYFGPGTRLTVL.

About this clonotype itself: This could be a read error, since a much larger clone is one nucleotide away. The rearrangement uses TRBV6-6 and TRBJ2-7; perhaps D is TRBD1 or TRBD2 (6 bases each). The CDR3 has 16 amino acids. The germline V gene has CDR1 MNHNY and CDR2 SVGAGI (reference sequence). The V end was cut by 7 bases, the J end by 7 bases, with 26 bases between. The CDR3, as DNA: TGTGCCAGCAACCCAACCAGGGGCGGGGAGTCAAATGAGCAGTACTTC. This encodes CASNPTRGGESNEQYF.

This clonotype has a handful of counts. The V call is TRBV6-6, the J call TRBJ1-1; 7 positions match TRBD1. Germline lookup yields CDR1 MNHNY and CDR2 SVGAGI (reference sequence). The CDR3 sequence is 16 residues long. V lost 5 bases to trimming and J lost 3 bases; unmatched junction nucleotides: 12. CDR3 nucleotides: TGTGCCAGCAGTCAGAACCCGACAGGGTCCCACACTGAAGCTTTCTTT. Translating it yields CASSQNPTGSHTEAFF.

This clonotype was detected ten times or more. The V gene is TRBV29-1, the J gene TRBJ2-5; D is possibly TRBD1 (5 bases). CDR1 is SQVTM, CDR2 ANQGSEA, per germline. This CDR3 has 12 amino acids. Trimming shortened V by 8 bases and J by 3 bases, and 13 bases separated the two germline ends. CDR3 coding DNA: TGCAGCTCCTGGACACCTGAAGAGACCCAGTACTTC. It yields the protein CSSWTPEETQYF.

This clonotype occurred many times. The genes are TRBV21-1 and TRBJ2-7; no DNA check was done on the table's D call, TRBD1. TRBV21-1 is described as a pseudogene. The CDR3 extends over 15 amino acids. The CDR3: CASSAPGDRDYEQYF. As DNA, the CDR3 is TGTGCCAGCAGCGCCCCTGGAGACAGAGACTACGAGCAGTACTTC.

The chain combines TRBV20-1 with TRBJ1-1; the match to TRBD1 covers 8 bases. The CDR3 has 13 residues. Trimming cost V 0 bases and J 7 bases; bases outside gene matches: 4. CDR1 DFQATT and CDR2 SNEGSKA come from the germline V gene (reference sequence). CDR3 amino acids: CSARDIGQGEAFF. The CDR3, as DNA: TGCAGTGCTAGAGATATAGGACAGGGTGAAGCTTTCTTT.

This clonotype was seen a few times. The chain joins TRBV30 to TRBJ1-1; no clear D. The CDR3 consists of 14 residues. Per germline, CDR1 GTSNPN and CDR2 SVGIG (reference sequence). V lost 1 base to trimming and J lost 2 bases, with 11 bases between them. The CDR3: CAWSDDGPNTEAFF. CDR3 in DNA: TGTGCCTGGAGTGACGACGGCCCAAACACTGAAGCTTTCTTT.

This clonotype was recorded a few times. CDR3 DNA: TGTGCCAGCAGTGATCGCGCATACACAGATACGCAGTATTTT. Translating it yields CASSDRAYTDTQYF. This chain uses TRBV2 with TRBJ2-3; no clear D. V lost 3 bases and J 2 bases, leaving 9 bases between the germline ends. The CDR3 length is 14 residues. Germline loops: CDR1 SNHLY, CDR2 FYNNEI.

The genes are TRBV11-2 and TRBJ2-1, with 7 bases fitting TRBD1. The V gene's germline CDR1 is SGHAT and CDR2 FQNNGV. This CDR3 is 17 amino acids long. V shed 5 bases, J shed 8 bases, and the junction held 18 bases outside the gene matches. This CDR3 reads CASSLTMTGYKVDEQFF. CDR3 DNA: TGTGCCAGCAGCCTAACGATGACAGGGTATAAGGTCGATGAGCAGTTCTTC.

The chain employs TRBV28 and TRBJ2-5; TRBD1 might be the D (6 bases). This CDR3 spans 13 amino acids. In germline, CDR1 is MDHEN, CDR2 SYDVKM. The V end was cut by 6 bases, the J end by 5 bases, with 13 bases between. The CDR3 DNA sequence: TGTGCCAGCAGAACACAGGGCTTGGAGACCCAGTACTTC. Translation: CASRTQGLETQYF.

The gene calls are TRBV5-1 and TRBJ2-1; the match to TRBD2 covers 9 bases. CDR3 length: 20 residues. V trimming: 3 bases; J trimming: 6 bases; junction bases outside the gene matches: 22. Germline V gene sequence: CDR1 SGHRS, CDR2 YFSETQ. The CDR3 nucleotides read TGCGCCAGCAGCTCTAACGGGCAGCGGGGGGTCAATTCATACAGCAATGAGCAGTTCTTC. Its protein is CASSSNGQRGVNSYSNEQFF.

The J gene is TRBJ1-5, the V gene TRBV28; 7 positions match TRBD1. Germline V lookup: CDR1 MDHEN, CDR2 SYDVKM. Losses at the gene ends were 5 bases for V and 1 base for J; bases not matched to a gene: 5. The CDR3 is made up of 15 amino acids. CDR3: CASSKTGPSNQPQHF. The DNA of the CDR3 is TGTGCCAGCAGTAAGACAGGGCCCAGCAATCAGCCCCAGCATTTT.